A single sample gave rise to the 5 T cell receptor beta chains below, sequenced in a study of cytomegalovirus exposure and HLA in healthy donors. In the PCR, 60 Vbeta and 13 Jbeta primers were used. Assay used: immunoSEQ multiplex PCR; TCRdb lists only in-frame clones, some missing. The sample contains around 150,000 clones, just under 80% of which appear only once. The sequenced material came from PBMCs. Source of these receptors: a young man in good health and CMV-seronegative.

The chain recombines TRBV30 with TRBJ1-5, with D tentatively TRBD1 (6 bases). CDR1 is GTSNPN and CDR2 is SVGIG in the germline V gene (reference sequence). The CDR3 covers 13 residues. Trimming stripped 2 bases from V and 5 bases from J, with 10 bases between. The CDR3 nucleotides are TGTGCCTGGAGTTTAGGGGGATATCAGCCCCAGCATTTT. Protein: CAWSLGGYQPQHF.

The V and J genes are TRBV5-4 and TRBJ2-3; 14 bases agree with TRBD2. Germline loops: CDR1 SGHNT, CDR2 YYREEE (reference sequence). The CDR3 is 17 amino acids. V gave up 4 bases and J gave up 6 bases; unmatched junction bases: 10. CDR3 sequence (DNA): TGTGCCAGCAGCGTACCGGGACTAGCGGGGGAGGGGGATACGCAGTATTTT. Its translation is CASSVPGLAGEGDTQYF.

The chain uses TRBV25-1 and TRBJ2-2; the D gene could be TRBD1 or TRBD2 (7 bases each). Germline loops: CDR1 MGHDK, CDR2 SYGVNS. This CDR3 contains 14 residues. V lost 10 bases and J lost 6, with 18 bases in between. The CDR3 nucleotides are TGTGCCACCAGGGGGGGGGTTCAGGCCGGGGAGCTGTTTTTT. It yields the protein CATRGGVQAGELFF.

This clone was observed a few times. CDR3 DNA sequence: TGTGCCAGCAGCCCCTCCGGGGACAGGGTTCACGAGCAGTACTTC. Amino acids: CASSPSGDRVHEQYF. J is TRBJ2-7 and V is TRBV5-4, with 9 positions matching TRBD1. Germline-derived CDR1 and CDR2 are SGHNT and YYREEE (reference sequence). V was pared by 4 bases and J by 5 bases, with 10 bases of the junction left unmatched. There are 15 residues in the CDR3.

The gene calls are TRBV19 and TRBJ1-1; D unresolved. The CDR3 consists of 14 residues. Looked up from germline, CDR1 is LNHDA and CDR2 is SQIVND (reference sequence). V lost 5 bases to trimming and J lost 1 base, with 11 bases between them. This CDR3 reads CASSPSMKNTEAFF. The CDR3 DNA sequence: TGTGCCAGTAGTCCATCTATGAAGAACACTGAAGCTTTCTTT. The full variable domain, its missing parts supplied by reference TRBV19 and TRBJ1-1, is DGGITQSPKYLFRKEGQNVTLSCEQNLNHDAMYWYRQDPGQGLRLIYYSQIVNDFQKGDIAEGYSVSREKKESFPLTVTSAQKNPTAFYLCASSPSMKNTEAFFGQGTRLTVV.